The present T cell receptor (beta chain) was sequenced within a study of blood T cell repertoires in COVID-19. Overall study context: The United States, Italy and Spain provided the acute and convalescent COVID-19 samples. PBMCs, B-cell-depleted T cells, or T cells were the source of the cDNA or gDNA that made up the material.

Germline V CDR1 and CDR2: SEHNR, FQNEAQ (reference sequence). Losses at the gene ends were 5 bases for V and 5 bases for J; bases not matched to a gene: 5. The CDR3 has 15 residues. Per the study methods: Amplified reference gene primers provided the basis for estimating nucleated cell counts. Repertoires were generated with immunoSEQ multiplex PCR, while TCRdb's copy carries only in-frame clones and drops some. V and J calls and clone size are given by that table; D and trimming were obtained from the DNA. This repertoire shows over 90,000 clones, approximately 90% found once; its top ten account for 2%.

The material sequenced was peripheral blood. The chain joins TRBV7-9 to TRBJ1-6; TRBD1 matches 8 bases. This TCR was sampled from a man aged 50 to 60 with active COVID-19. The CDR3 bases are TGTGCCAGCAGCCTCGGACAGGGTGATAATTCACCCCTCCACTTT. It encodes CASSLGQGDNSPLHF.